This T cell receptor beta chain was retrieved from a study of cytomegalovirus exposure and HLA in healthy donors. PCR employed 60 Vbeta and 13 Jbeta primers. The data were produced by immunoSEQ multiplex PCR, yet TCRdb's version contains in-frame clones alone and is incomplete. The profile shows more than 140,000 clones, approximately 84% of them singletons. Findings of the study overall: Among TCR beta chains of equal frequency, HLA-associated ones were more clonally expanded in a later analysis.

CDR3 size: 15 residues. The ends were cut back, 5 bases at V and 2 bases at J, with 14 bases in the middle. From germline, CDR1 is SGHTA and CDR2 FQGNSA. About this clone: The target antigen is unknown.

The sample was PBMCs. The chain combines TRBV7-2 with TRBJ2-3; D is unresolved. The origin of this receptor is a woman between 40 and 55 years old in good health and CMV-seronegative. CDR3 bases: TGTGCCAGCAGCCGTCCTGAGGCCTCCACAGATACGCAGTATTTT. As protein: CASSRPEASTDTQYF.